This T cell receptor beta chain was sequenced for a study of cytomegalovirus exposure and HLA in healthy donors. This PCR relied on a set of 60 Vbeta primers and 13 Jbeta primers. TCRdb keeps only in-frame clones here, not all; method: immunoSEQ multiplex PCR. The profile shows 120,000 to 150,000 clones, 60% to 85% of them singletons. V gave up 6 bases and J gave up 4 bases, with 14 bases separating them. The germline gives CDR1 MDHEN, CDR2 SYDVKM. The CDR3 runs 14 residues. The receptor comes from a man aged 40-55 years in good health and CMV-seropositive. Sample: PBMCs. This rearrangement joins TRBV28 to TRBJ2-3; weak D call: TRBD1 (6 bases). Here the CDR3 DNA reads TGTGCCAGCAGCCTAGGGGGAGTGTCAGATACGCAGTATTTT. It yields the protein CASSLGGVSDTQYF.